Below, one T cell receptor (beta chain) is given with its context. As yet, its antigen is unknown. The assay was immunoSEQ multiplex PCR, and TCRdb's table has in-frame clones only and misses some. Among around 600,000 clones, roughly 98% were seen once, and the ten largest hold approximately 0.33%. This record comes from a study of shared clonotypes between healthy human individuals. In the study overall: Three plates were used per donor for CD4 naive, three for CD4 memory, two for CD8 naive and one for CD8 memory.

Study conclusions and caveats: Relative to memory subsets, naive subsets generally showed larger estimated richness. Enrolling few donors narrowed the genetic and exposure-history diversity that was represented. For sorted subsets, rarefaction showed incomplete sequencing despite large depth.

In the naive CD8 group, cells lacked CD45RO and were positively selected for CCR7, so terminally differentiated effector memory CD45RA+ cells were left out. Germline V lookup: CDR1 MGHRA, CDR2 YSYEKL. This CDR3 has 16 amino acids. The ends were cut back, 0 bases at V and 1 base at J, with 12 bases in the middle. This chain links TRBV4-1 with TRBJ2-5; possible D gene TRBD1, 6 bases. The specimen sequenced was naive CD8+ T cells sorted from blood. This receptor was taken from a man younger than 45 in good health. The CDR3 DNA is TGCGCCAGCAGCCAAGAACAGGGATGGGGCCAAGAGACCCAGTACTTC. It yields the protein CASSQEQGWGQETQYF.